In this sample, the clone carrying this T cell receptor (beta chain) turned up a few times. A sample-barcoded 5' primer and a J-beta primer mix were used in a second PCR of roughly 7 to 11 cycles. TCRdb recomputed calls from the 5' RACE reads with MiXCR, one row per CDR3 protein. The sample lists hundreds of thousands of distinct CDR3 sequences; approximately 60% were seen once. The entry originates in a study of blood T cells in healthy people across ages. Drawn from each donor were ten milliliters of peripheral blood. No fewer than 6.5 million PBMCs went into each sample. Sequencing was performed on blood. The receptor was derived from a man in his forties in good health.

The CDR3 nucleotides read TGTGCCAGCAGTTACACTGCCGGGACGGTCCAAGAGACCCAGTACTTC. Encoded protein: CASSYTAGTVQETQYF. The V and J genes are TRBV6-5 and TRBJ2-5; D tentatively reads TRBD1 or TRBD2 (5 bases each). Trimming left V 2 bases short and J 1 base short, with 14 bases between. There are 16 residues in the CDR3. In germline, CDR1 is MNHEY, CDR2 SVGAGI.